The 15 T cell receptor beta chains presented below share a single source sample, sequenced in a study of tumor-infiltrating lymphocytes in primary liver carcinoma. Bulk tissue was left unsorted, and RNA and DNA were co-extracted from roughly 20-30 mg of it. TCR beta cDNA was prepared out of about 530 ng total RNA by means of a constant-region primer. Slightly modified ARM-PCR served as the procedure for the TCR beta libraries. These libraries came from three rounds of nested multiplex PCR. TRBV1-TRBV30 forward and Cbeta reverse primers drove the first two approximately 11-cycle rounds. TCRdb re-analysed the multiplex PCR reads in MiXCR, keeping a single row per CDR3 protein. The sample includes approximately 120,000 distinct CDR3 sequences, around 60% of them seen just once. Sequenced material: liver tumor tissue from sampling region 3. Indicated subset: tumor region T3, left-lateral pole. These receptors were taken from a woman aged 55-70 years with primary liver carcinoma and hepatitis B virus infection.

V and J are TRBV28 and TRBJ2-5; 11 bases match TRBD2. CDR3 size: 16 residues. Looked up from germline, CDR1 is MDHEN and CDR2 is SYDVKM. V trimming: 5 bases; J trimming: 7 bases; junction bases outside the gene matches: 12. DNA for the CDR3: TGTGCCAGCAGTCTTGGGATTAGCGGGAGGGCAGGGACCCAGTACTTC. Its translation is CASSLGISGRAGTQYF.

In this sample, this clonotype turned up many times. CDR3 loop: CASSQTQGPQHF. The CDR3 nucleotides read TGTGCCAGCAGTCAAACCCAGGGGCCCCAGCATTTT. The chain carries TRBV12-3 or TRBV12-4 and TRBJ1-5, with D tentatively TRBD1 (5 bases). The CDR3 length is 12 residues. The V and J ends lost 5 bases and 9 bases respectively, with 11 bases between them.

This clonotype was counted between two and nine times. A much larger clone lies one base from this, so it may be a read error. This is likely a read error, given that the CDR3 carries no conserved phenylalanine or tryptophan at its end. The chain joins TRBV6-6 to TRBJ1-5; 10 positions match TRBD1. This CDR3 contains 15 residues. V lost 6 bases to trimming and J lost 2 bases; unmatched junction nucleotides: 4. The V gene's germline CDR1 is MNHNY and CDR2 SVGAGI (reference sequence). The CDR3 nucleotides are TGTGCCAGCAGCCGACAGGGGGCAGGCAATCAGCCCCAGCATTAT. This encodes CASSRQGAGNQPQHY.

The table lists this clonotype with many counts. The chain recombines TRBV10-3 with TRBJ2-5; D uncertain. Trimming took 2 bases from V and 1 from J, leaving 8 bases between them. Germline CDR1 is ENHRY and CDR2 is SYGVKD. The CDR3 is made up of 14 amino acids. DNA of the CDR3: TGTGCCATCAGTGAGATGGCCAGCCAAGAGACCCAGTACTTC. The encoded protein is CAISEMASQETQYF.

The CDR3 region is CAWSHGEAQPQHF. DNA for the CDR3: TGTGCCTGGAGTCATGGGGAGGCTCAGCCCCAGCATTTT. This chain connects TRBV30 to TRBJ1-5; D gene uncertain. The germline V gene has CDR1 GTSNPN and CDR2 SVGIG (reference sequence). The CDR3 spans 13 residues. Trimming cost V 2 bases and J 6 bases, with 11 bases left between them.

This clonotype was counted once. At one boundary the junction diverges from the germline segment, which might be a read error. The chain links TRBV19 to TRBJ2-7; 7 bases map to TRBD2. Germline V gene sequence: CDR1 LNHDA, CDR2 SQIVND (reference sequence). The CDR3 contains 14 residues. CDR3 in DNA: TGTGCCAGTCAAGCGGGAAGAAACTCCTGCGAGCAGTACTTC. Translating it yields CASQAGRNSCEQYF.

In regard to this clonotype: A much larger clone lies a single base off, so this may be a read error. The chain is built from TRBV2 and TRBJ1-2, with TRBD1 identical over 10 bases. Germline-derived CDR1 and CDR2 are SNHLY and FYNNEI. The CDR3 is made up of 14 amino acids. CDR3 amino acids: CASCERDRGYGYTF. DNA of the CDR3: TGTGCCAGCTGTGAAAGGGACAGGGGCTATGGCTACACCTTC. Full variable domain (rest looked up from reference TRBV2 and TRBJ1-2): EPEVTQTPSHQVTQMGQEVILRCVPISNHLYFYWYRQILGQKVEFLVSFYNNEISEKSEIFDDQFSVERPDGSNFTLKIRSTKLEDSAMYFCASCERDRGYGYTFGSGTRLTVV.

The table lists this clonotype with a count of one. At one end, the junction sequence differs from germline, possibly due to a read error. The gene calls are TRBV29-1 and TRBJ2-7; 11 bases map to TRBD2. CDR3 length equals 15 residues. Germline CDR1 SQVTM, CDR2 ANQGSEA. The CDR3: CSSRGLAVDSYDQYF. CDR3 DNA: TGCAGCTCTAGGGGACTAGCGGTGGACTCCTACGACCAGTACTTC.

As to this clonotype: A much larger clone differs from this one at a single base, so this may be a read error. The chain uses TRBV12-5 and TRBJ2-1; TRBD2 aligns across 9 bases. Germline V gene lookup returns CDR1 LGHNT and CDR2 FRNRAP. CDR3 length: 16 amino acids. V lost 3 bases to trimming and J lost 4 bases; unmatched junction nucleotides: 7. The CDR3 is CASGFARTSAYNEQFF. The CDR3 DNA reads as TGTGCTAGTGGTTTTGCCCGGACTAGCGCATACAATGAGCAGTTCTTC.

As for this clonotype: A much larger clone differs by one base, so this may be a read error. The CDR3 is CASSQLVDPEAFF. CDR3 bases: TGTGCCAGCAGCCAATTGGTGGACCCTGAAGCTTTCTTT. This chain connects TRBV16 to TRBJ1-1; D uncertain. With 1 base removed from V and 6 bases from J, the gap between germline ends came to 9 bases. Germline CDR1 KGHSY, CDR2 FQNENV. CDR3 length: 13 residues.

The sample holds many counts of this clonotype. This chain uses TRBV6-1 with TRBJ2-5, with D tentatively TRBD2 (6 bases). The CDR3 is made up of 15 amino acids. V was cut by 4 bases and J by 2 bases, with 14 bases left in between. Looked up from germline, CDR1 is MNHNS and CDR2 is SASEGT. In DNA form, the CDR3 reads TGTGCCAGCAGTGTCCGGGACTCTCAACAAGAGACCCAGTACTTC. As protein: CASSVRDSQQETQYF.

This clonotype was counted once. The CDR3: CASSSSAGGPNEQFF. The CDR3 DNA sequence: TGCGCCAGCAGCTCGTCAGCGGGAGGGCCCAATGAGCAGTTCTTC. This rearrangement joins TRBV5-1 to TRBJ2-1; 10 positions match TRBD2. This CDR3 spans 15 amino acids. The V segment lost 3 bases and the J segment 6 bases; nucleotides outside the gene matches: 6. CDR1 and CDR2 from the germline V gene are SGHRS and YFSETQ.

About this clonotype itself: The conserved phenylalanine or tryptophan is not found at the CDR3 terminus, so this likely reflects a read error. This chain links TRBV11-2 with TRBJ2-3; TRBD1 matches at 8 bases. The CDR3 is made up of 14 amino acids. Looked up from germline, CDR1 is SGHAT and CDR2 is FQNNGV. CDR3 DNA: TGTGCCAGCAGCTTGGACAGGGAGATCGATACACAGTATGTT. Translation: CASSLDREIDTQYV.

To note about this clonotype: With a much larger clone just one base away, this may be a read error. The chain uses TRBV5-1 and TRBJ1-2, with D unclear. Germline CDR1 reads SGHRS; CDR2 reads YFSETQ. The germline V and J ends were trimmed by 6 bases and 0 bases, with 15 bases remaining between them. This CDR3 has 15 residues. The CDR3 region is CASILLGPPNYGYTF. CDR3 bases: TGCGCCAGCATCCTCCTTGGTCCCCCTAACTATGGCTACACCTTC.

For this clonotype: One junction end disagrees with the germline gene, perhaps due to a read error. The chain links TRBV11-2 to TRBJ2-4; 11 bases line up with TRBD2. The V gene's germline CDR1 is SGHAT and CDR2 FQNNGV. The CDR3 loop spans 19 amino acids. CDR3: CASSPRLAGGPLIKNTQYF. CDR3 nucleotide sequence: TGTGCCAGCAGCCCTCGTTTAGCGGGAGGGCCTCTGATCAAAAACACTCAGTACTTC.